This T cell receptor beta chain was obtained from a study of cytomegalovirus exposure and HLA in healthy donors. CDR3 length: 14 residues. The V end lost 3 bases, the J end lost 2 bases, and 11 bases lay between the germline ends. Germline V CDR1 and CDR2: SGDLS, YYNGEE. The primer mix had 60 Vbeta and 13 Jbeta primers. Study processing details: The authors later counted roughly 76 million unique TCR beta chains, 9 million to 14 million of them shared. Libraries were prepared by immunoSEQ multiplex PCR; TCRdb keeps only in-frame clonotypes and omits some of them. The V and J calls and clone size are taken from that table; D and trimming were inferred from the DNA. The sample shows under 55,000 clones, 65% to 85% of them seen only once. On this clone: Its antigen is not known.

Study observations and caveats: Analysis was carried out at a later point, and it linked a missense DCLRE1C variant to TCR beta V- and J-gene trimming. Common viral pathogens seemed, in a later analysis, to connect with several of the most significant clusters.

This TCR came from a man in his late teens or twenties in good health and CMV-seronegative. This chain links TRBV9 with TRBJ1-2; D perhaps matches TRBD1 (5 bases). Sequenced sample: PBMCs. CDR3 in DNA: TGTGCCAGCAGCGCGGGGGGACTGAACTATGGCTACACCTTC. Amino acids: CASSAGGLNYGYTF.